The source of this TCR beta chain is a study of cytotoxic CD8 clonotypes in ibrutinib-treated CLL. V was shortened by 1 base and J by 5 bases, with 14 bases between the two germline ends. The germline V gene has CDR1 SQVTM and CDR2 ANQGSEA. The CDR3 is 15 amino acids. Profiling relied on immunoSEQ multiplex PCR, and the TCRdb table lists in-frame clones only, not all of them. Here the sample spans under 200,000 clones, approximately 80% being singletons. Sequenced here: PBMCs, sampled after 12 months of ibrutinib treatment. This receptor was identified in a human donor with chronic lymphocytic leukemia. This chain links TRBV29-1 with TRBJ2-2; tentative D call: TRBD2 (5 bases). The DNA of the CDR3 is TGCAGCGTTGAAGCCCACACGGGATTAACCGGGGAGCTGTTTTTT. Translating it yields CSVEAHTGLTGELFF.